The present T cell receptor beta chain was sequenced within a study of T cell responses to AZD1222 COVID-19 vaccine. Repertoires were generated with immunoSEQ multiplex PCR, while TCRdb's copy carries only in-frame clones and drops some. The data contain roughly 150,000 clones, roughly 90% of them singletons. Germline V gives CDR1 MDHEN, CDR2 SYDVKM. The V gene end was trimmed by 7 bases and the J gene end by 5 bases; junction bases not matched to a gene: 8. This CDR3 contains 15 residues. Specimen: peripheral blood, collected 28 days after the second AZD1222 dose. This clonotype was sampled from an adult who received the AZD1222 COVID-19 vaccine. V gene TRBV28 combines with J gene TRBJ2-7, with TRBD2 matching 13 bases. CDR3 protein: CASNIPGLAGHEQYF. CDR3 nucleotides: TGTGCCAGCAATATCCCGGGACTAGCGGGACACGAGCAGTACTTC.